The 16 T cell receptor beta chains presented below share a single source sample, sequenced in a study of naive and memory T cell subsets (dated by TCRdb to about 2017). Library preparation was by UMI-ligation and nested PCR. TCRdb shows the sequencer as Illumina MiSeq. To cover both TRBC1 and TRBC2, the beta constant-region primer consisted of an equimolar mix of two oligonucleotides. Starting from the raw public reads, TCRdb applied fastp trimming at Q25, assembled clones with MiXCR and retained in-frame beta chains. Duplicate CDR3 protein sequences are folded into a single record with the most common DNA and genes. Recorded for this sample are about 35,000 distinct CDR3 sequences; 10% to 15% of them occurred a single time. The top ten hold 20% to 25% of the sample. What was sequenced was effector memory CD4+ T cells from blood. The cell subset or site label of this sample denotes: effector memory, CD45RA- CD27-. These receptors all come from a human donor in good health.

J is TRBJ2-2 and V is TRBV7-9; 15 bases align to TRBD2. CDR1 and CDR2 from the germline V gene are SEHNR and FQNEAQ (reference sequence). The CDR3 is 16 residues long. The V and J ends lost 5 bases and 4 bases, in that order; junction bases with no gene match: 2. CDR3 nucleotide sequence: TGTGCCAGCAGCCTGGGACTAGCGGGAGGCACCGGGGAGCTGTTTTTT. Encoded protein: CASSLGLAGGTGELFF.

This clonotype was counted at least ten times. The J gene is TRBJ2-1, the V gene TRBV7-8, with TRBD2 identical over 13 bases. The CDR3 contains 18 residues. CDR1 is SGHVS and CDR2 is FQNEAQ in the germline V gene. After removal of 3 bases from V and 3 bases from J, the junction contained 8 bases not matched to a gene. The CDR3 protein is CASSFWTSGSWGYNEQFF. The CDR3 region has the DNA TGTGCCAGCAGCTTCTGGACTAGCGGGAGTTGGGGCTACAATGAGCAGTTCTTC.

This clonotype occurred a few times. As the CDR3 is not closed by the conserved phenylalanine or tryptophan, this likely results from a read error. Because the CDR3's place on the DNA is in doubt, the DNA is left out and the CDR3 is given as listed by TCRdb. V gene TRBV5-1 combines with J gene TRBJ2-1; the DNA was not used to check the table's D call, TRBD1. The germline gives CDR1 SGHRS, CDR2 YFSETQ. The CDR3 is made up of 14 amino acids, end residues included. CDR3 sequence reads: CASSASPGGNEQGC.

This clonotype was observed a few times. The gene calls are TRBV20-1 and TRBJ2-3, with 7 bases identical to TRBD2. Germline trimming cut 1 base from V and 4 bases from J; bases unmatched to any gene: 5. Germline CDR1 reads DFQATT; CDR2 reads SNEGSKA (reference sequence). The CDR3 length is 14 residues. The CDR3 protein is CSARVSSGSDTQYF. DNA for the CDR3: TGCAGTGCTAGAGTTTCTAGCGGTTCAGATACGCAGTATTTT.

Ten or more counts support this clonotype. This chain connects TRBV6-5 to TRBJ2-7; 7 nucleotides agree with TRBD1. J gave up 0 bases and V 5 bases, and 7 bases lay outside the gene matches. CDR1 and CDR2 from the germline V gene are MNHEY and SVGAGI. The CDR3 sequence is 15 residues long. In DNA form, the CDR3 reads TGTGCCAGCAGTCCGACCGGGACAGCCTCCTACGAGCAGTACTTC. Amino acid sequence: CASSPTGTASYEQYF.

The CDR3 loop reads CASSLGLAANNEQFF. In nucleotides, the CDR3 is TGCGCCAGCAGCTTGGGGCTAGCGGCAAACAATGAGCAGTTCTTC. The chain couples TRBV5-1 to TRBJ2-1, with 7 bases identical to TRBD2. V shed 0 bases and J 5 bases; nucleotides not matched to a gene: 5. The CDR3 extends over 15 amino acids. Germline values: CDR1 SGHRS, CDR2 YFSETQ.

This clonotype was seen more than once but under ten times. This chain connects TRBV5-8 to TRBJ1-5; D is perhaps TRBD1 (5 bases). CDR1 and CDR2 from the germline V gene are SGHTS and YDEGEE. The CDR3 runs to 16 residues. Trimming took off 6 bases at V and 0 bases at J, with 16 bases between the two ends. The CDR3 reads CASTDRQPHSNQPQHF. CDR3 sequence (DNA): TGTGCCAGCACCGATAGACAGCCGCATAGCAATCAGCCCCAGCATTTT.

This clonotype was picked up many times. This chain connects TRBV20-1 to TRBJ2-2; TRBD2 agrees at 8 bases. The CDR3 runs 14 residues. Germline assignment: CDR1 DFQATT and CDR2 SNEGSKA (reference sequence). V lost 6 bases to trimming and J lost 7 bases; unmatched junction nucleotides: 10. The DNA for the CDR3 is TGCAGTGCAGAAACTAGCGGAAAAAACGGGGAGCTGTTTTTT. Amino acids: CSAETSGKNGELFF.

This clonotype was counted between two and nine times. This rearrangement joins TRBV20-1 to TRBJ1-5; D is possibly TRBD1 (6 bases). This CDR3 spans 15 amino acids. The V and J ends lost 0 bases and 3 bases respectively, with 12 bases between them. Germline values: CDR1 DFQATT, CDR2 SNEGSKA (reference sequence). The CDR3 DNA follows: TGCAGTGCTAGAGACCCCACAGGGCTCAATCAGCCCCAGCATTTT. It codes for CSARDPTGLNQPQHF.

DNA of the CDR3: TGTGCCAGCAGTACCACTTCAGGTTCCTACGAGCAGTACTTC. It codes for CASSTTSGSYEQYF. The chain combines TRBV12-3 or TRBV12-4 with TRBJ2-7; D gene ambiguous. The length of the CDR3 is 14 residues. Trimming stripped 5 bases from V and 1 base from J, with 12 bases between.

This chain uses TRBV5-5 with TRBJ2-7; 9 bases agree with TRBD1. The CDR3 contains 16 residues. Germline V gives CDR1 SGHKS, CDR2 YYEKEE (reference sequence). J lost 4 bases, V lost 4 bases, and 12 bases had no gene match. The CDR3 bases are TGTGCCAGCAGCGACCCCGGTACAGGGGGCTCTTACGAGCAGTACTTC. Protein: CASSDPGTGGSYEQYF.

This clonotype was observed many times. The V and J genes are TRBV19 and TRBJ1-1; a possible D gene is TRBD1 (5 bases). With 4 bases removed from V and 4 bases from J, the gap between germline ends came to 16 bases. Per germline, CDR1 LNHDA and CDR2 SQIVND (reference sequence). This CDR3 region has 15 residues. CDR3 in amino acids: CASSTLQGGGTEAFF. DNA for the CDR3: TGTGCCAGTAGTACCCTTCAGGGAGGAGGCACTGAAGCTTTCTTT.

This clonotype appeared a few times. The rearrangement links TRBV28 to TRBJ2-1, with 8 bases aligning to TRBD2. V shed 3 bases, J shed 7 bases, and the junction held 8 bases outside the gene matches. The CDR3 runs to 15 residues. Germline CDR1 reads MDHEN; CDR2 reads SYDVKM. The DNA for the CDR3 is TGTGCCAGCAGTTTTACGAGCGGGGGCAGGAATGAGCAGTTCTTC. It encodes CASSFTSGGRNEQFF. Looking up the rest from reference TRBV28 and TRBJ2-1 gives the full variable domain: DVKVTQSSRYLVKRTGEKVFLECVQDMDHENMFWYRQDPGLGLRLIYFSYDVKMKEKGDIPEGYSVSREKKERFSLILESASTNQTSMYLCASSFTSGGRNEQFFGPGTRLTVL.

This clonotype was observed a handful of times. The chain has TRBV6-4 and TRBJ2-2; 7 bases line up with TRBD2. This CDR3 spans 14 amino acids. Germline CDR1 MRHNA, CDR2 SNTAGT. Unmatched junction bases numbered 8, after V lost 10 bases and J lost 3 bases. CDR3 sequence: CATRRGEYTGELFF. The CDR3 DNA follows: TGTGCCACCCGTCGGGGGGAGTACACCGGGGAGCTGTTTTTT.

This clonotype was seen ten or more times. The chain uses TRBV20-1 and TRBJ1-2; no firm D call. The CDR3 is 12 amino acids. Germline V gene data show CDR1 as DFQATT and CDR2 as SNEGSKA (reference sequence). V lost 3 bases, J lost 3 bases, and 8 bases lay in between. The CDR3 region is CSASKNDYGYTF. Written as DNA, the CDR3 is TGCAGTGCTAGTAAAAACGACTATGGCTACACCTTC.

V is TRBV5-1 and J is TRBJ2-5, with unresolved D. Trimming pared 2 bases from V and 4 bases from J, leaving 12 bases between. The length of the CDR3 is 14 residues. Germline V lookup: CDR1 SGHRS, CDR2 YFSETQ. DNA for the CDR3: TGCGCCAGCAGCTTCACCTCGGTCCGAGAGACCCAGTACTTC. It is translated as CASSFTSVRETQYF.